This is a list of T cell receptor beta chains from one sample in a study of T cells in Graves' hyperthyroidism and ophthalmopathy. TCRdb processed the multiplex PCR reads anew with MiXCR; each CDR3 protein has one entry. The sample lists more than 300,000 distinct CDR3 sequences; about 14% were seen once. Sequenced sample: blood. These receptor sequences come from an older woman with Graves' hyperthyroidism. Both conserved end residues are part of each CDR3. Fields, in order: clone size, D gene, V gene, J gene, CDR3 protein, CDR3 DNA. The D gene is left open where the match is weak. Clone size appears in some rows only: once, few, many, or a class for an expanded clone.

size: few; D: TRBD1; V: TRBV2; J: TRBJ1-4; CDR3: CASRPRGRGEKLFF; DNA: TGTGCCAGCAGGCCCAGGGGGCGCGGGGAAAAACTGTTTTTT
size: many; D: TRBD2; V: TRBV6-2/TRBV6-3; J: TRBJ2-7; CDR3: CASSYPTSGRHSYEQYF; DNA: TGTGCCAGCAGCTACCCCACTAGCGGGAGACACTCCTACGAGCAGTACTTC
size: NA; D: NA; V: TRBV24-1; J: TRBJ2-6; CDR3: CATSEGSRSSGANVLTF; DNA: TGTGCCACCAGTGAGGGGTCGAGGAGCTCTGGGGCCAACGTCCTGACTTTC
size: NA; D: TRBD2; V: TRBV5-4; J: TRBJ2-1; CDR3: CASSLNSGTENEQFF; DNA: TGTGCCAGCAGCCTTAATAGCGGGACGGAGAATGAGCAGTTCTTC
size: many; D: NA; V: TRBV24-1; J: TRBJ2-5; CDR3: CATSVGPISQETQYF; DNA: TGTGCCACCAGTGTTGGACCCATCTCCCAAGAGACCCAGTACTTC
size: few; D: NA; V: TRBV9; J: TRBJ2-1; CDR3: CASSGRTVTNEQFF; DNA: TGTGCCAGCAGCGGGAGGACAGTAACCAATGAGCAGTTCTTC
size: NA; D: TRBD2; V: TRBV7-9; J: TRBJ2-5; CDR3: CASRPTSGQETQYF; DNA: TGTGCCAGCAGGCCGACTAGCGGACAAGAGACCCAGTACTTC
size: many; D: NA; V: TRBV5-1; J: TRBJ1-1; CDR3: CASSQGQNTEAFF; DNA: TGTGCCAGCAGCCAGGGACAGAACACTGAAGCTTTCTTT
size: many; D: NA; V: TRBV6-1; J: TRBJ1-1; CDR3: CASSESENTEAFF; DNA: TGTGCCAGCAGTGAGTCTGAGAACACTGAAGCTTTCTTT
size: many; D: TRBD2; V: TRBV2; J: TRBJ2-1; CDR3: CASGRTSGYNEQFF; DNA: TGTGCCAGCGGGCGGACTAGCGGCTACAATGAGCAGTTCTTC
size: NA; D: NA; V: TRBV29-1; J: TRBJ2-1; CDR3: CSVGTRTNEQFF; DNA: TGCAGCGTTGGTACAAGGACAAATGAGCAGTTCTTC
size: NA; D: NA; V: TRBV28; J: TRBJ2-7; CDR3: CASSPGTAAYEQYF; DNA: TGTGCCAGCAGTCCGGGGACGGCGGCCTACGAGCAGTACTTC
size: many; D: NA; V: TRBV7-6; J: TRBJ2-1; CDR3: CASSLVLRDEQFF; DNA: TGTGCCAGCAGCTTAGTACTCCGAGATGAGCAGTTCTTC
size: many; D: NA; V: TRBV28; J: TRBJ1-1; CDR3: CASSFQTEAFF; DNA: TGTGCCAGCAGTTTTCAAACTGAAGCTTTCTTT
size: few; D: NA; V: TRBV20-1; J: TRBJ2-1; CDR3: CSAEGHSTSNEQFF; DNA: TGCAGTGCGGAGGGGCACTCGACTAGCAATGAGCAGTTCTTC
size: NA; D: NA; V: TRBV4-1; J: TRBJ2-7; CDR3: CASSPGHGTSYEQYF; DNA: TGCGCCAGCAGCCCTGGCCACGGGACCTCCTACGAGCAGTACTTC
size: many; D: NA; V: TRBV7-8; J: TRBJ2-3; CDR3: CASSFRPDSTDTQYF; DNA: TGTGCCAGCAGCTTTAGACCCGATAGCACAGATACGCAGTATTTT
size: many; D: NA; V: TRBV20-1; J: TRBJ1-5; CDR3: CSAVSAGDQPQHF; DNA: TGCAGTGCTGTTTCGGCAGGGGACCAGCCCCAGCATTTT
size: few; D: NA; V: TRBV7-2; J: TRBJ2-5; CDR3: CASSLRETGADF; DNA: TGTGCCAGCAGCCTACGTGAGACGGGGGCCGACTTC
size: NA; D: TRBD1; V: TRBV5-1; J: TRBJ2-5; CDR3: CASKGQASSETQYF; DNA: TGCGCCAGCAAAGGACAGGCTTCGTCGGAGACCCAGTACTTC
size: many; D: NA; V: TRBV20-1; J: TRBJ2-3; CDR3: CSARPVLGYTDTQYF; DNA: TGCAGTGCCAGACCAGTTCTCGGCTACACAGATACGCAGTATTTT
size: few; D: NA; V: TRBV11-2; J: TRBJ1-1; CDR3: CASSLENPYTEAFF; DNA: TGTGCCAGCAGCTTAGAGAACCCCTACACTGAAGCTTTCTTT
size: NA; D: TRBD1; V: TRBV25-1; J: TRBJ2-4; CDR3: CASSPKPGQGPHIQYF; DNA: TGTGCCAGCAGCCCAAAGCCGGGACAGGGACCCCACATTCAGTACTTC
size: few; D: TRBD1; V: TRBV6-1; J: TRBJ2-5; CDR3: CASSEETGQGSEETQYF; DNA: TGTGCCAGCAGTGAAGAAACGGGACAGGGGTCGGAAGAGACCCAGTACTTC
size: NA; D: TRBD2; V: TRBV12-3/TRBV12-4; J: TRBJ2-7; CDR3: CASSLQAGAWEQYF; DNA: TGTGCCAGCAGTTTACAAGCGGGAGCTTGGGAGCAGTACTTC
size: many; D: TRBD1; V: TRBV5-1; J: TRBJ2-7; CDR3: CASSWTGADYEQYF; DNA: TGCGCCAGCAGCTGGACAGGGGCGGACTACGAGCAGTACTTC
size: many; D: TRBD2; V: TRBV7-9; J: TRBJ2-3; CDR3: CASSKGLAGAGDTQYF; DNA: TGTGCCAGCAGCAAGGGACTAGCGGGAGCCGGAGATACGCAGTATTTT
size: NA; D: NA; V: TRBV10-2; J: TRBJ2-2; CDR3: CASREGAGVGTGELFF; DNA: TGCGCCAGCAGGGAGGGGGCCGGGGTGGGCACCGGGGAGCTGTTTTTT
size: many; D: NA; V: TRBV11-1; J: TRBJ2-7; CDR3: CASSLYNYEQYF; DNA: TGTGCCAGCAGCTTATACAACTACGAGCAGTACTTC
size: NA; D: NA; V: TRBV19; J: TRBJ1-2; CDR3: CASSIGVSGSNYYGYTF; DNA: TGTGCCAGTAGTATAGGCGTATCGGGATCTAACTACTATGGCTACACCTTC
size: NA; D: TRBD2; V: TRBV7-9; J: TRBJ2-1; CDR3: CASSVLAGAGHEQFF; DNA: TGTGCCAGCAGCGTTCTAGCGGGAGCTGGGCATGAGCAGTTCTTC
size: few; D: NA; V: TRBV2; J: TRBJ2-7; CDR3: CASSVGTEPYEQYF; DNA: TGTGCCAGCAGTGTCGGGACTGAACCCTACGAGCAGTACTTC
size: many; D: TRBD2; V: TRBV20-1; J: TRBJ2-1; CDR3: CSAADLAGGNEQFF; DNA: TGCAGTGCTGCCGATTTAGCGGGAGGCAACGAGCAGTTCTTC
size: NA; D: NA; V: TRBV5-1; J: TRBJ2-5; CDR3: CASSLDTGGETQYF; DNA: TGCGCCAGCAGCTTGGACACAGGCGGGGAGACCCAGTACTTC
size: few; D: TRBD1; V: TRBV5-7; J: TRBJ2-7; CDR3: CASSGTGRVYEQYF; DNA: TGTGCCAGCAGCGGGACAGGGCGAGTCTACGAGCAGTACTTC
size: NA; D: NA; V: TRBV19; J: TRBJ2-1; CDR3: CASSIDRSGSYNEQFF; DNA: TGTGCCAGTAGTATAGATCGGAGCGGCTCCTACAATGAGCAGTTCTTC
size: many; D: NA; V: TRBV5-6; J: TRBJ1-1; CDR3: CASRFGGVDTEAFF; DNA: TGTGCCAGCAGATTCGGGGGGGTAGACACTGAAGCTTTCTTT